These 3 T cell receptor beta chains came from one sample sequenced in a study of shared clonotypes between healthy human individuals. Naive CD8 cells lacked CD45RO and underwent positive selection for CCR7, leaving out terminally differentiated effector memory CD45RA+ cells. This table comes from immunoSEQ multiplex PCR, and its TCRdb copy is limited to in-frame clones, with some not included. This sample has about 750,000 clones, with nearly 95% found just once. Sequencing was done on a sample of naive CD8+ T cells sorted from blood. The source of these receptors is a man aged 25 to 40 in good health.

This chain connects TRBV29-1 to TRBJ2-7; TRBD1 aligns across 10 bases. The CDR3 is 12 residues long. Trimming removed 4 bases from V and 9 bases from J; junction bases left unmatched: 6. Germline loops: CDR1 SQVTM, CDR2 ANQGSEA. CDR3 protein: CSVVWGDRGQYF. The DNA of the CDR3 is TGCAGCGTTGTGTGGGGGGACAGGGGGCAGTACTTC.

The chain uses TRBV28 and TRBJ2-7; D is unresolved. Germline lookup yields CDR1 MDHEN and CDR2 SYDVKM. Trimming took off 5 bases at V and 2 bases at J, with 10 bases between the two ends. The CDR3 loop spans 13 amino acids. The CDR3 bases are TGTGCCAGCAGTCCCGGGCCAGCCTACGAGCAGTACTTC. It yields the protein CASSPGPAYEQYF.

The chain combines TRBV15 with TRBJ1-2, with unresolved D. Germline V gene data show CDR1 as LNHNV and CDR2 as YYDKDF (reference sequence). The CDR3 consists of 11 residues. V was clipped by 6 bases and J by 8 bases, with 10 bases between them. Written as DNA, the CDR3 is TGTGCCACCAGATACCTTGGGGGCTACACCTTC. Translated, it gives CATRYLGGYTF.